This T cell receptor (beta chain) was sequenced during a study of blood T cell repertoires in COVID-19. About the research overall: In each case, the material was cDNA or gDNA derived from T cells, B-cell-depleted T cells, or PBMCs.

Participant ages covered roughly 18 to 89 years across some 25 US areas. Authors' analysis steps: Amplification with reference gene primers provided the estimates of nucleated cell counts. The method was immunoSEQ multiplex PCR; TCRdb's version includes in-frame clones alone and lacks a portion of them. D and trimming come from the DNA, and the V and J calls and clone size come from that table. The sample consists of over 110,000 clones, approximately 87% of them appearing once. The CDR3 contains 16 residues. In germline, CDR1 is SGHDN, CDR2 FVKESK. V was cut by 3 bases and J by 2 bases, with 17 bases left in between.

This sequence originates from a man aged 50-60 years in a cohort exposed to, infected with or recovered from COVID-19 (not recorded which). Sequenced sample: PBMCs or T cells enriched from blood (not recorded which). V usage is TRBV14 and J usage is TRBJ2-7; no reliable D call. The CDR3 bases are TGTGCCAGCAGCCACGAATACTCCCACTCGGCCTACGAGCAGTACTTC. This sequence encodes CASSHEYSHSAYEQYF. Filled out from reference TRBV14 and TRBJ2-7, the complete variable domain reads EAGVTQFPSHSVIEKGQTVTLRCDPISGHDNLYWYRRVMGKEIKFLLHFVKESKQDESGMPNNRFLAERTGGTYSTLKVQPAELEDSGVYFCASSHEYSHSAYEQYFGPGTRLTVT.